This T cell receptor beta chain was observed in a study of cytomegalovirus exposure and HLA in healthy donors. Study details: In a previous analysis, nearly 120 million unique TCR beta sequences were found from 170 million or so T cells. Study results and caveats: There were reportedly fewer N-insertions in an Asian-associated ancestry cluster than the roughly 610-donor mean, in a later analysis.

When sampled, the donors appeared nominally healthy, though they likely had unrecorded immune exposures. CDR1 and CDR2 (germline): MNHEY, SMNVEV (reference sequence). This CDR3 spans 14 amino acids. The V and J ends lost 2 bases and 3 bases respectively, with 11 bases between them. Only a few counts were recorded for this clone. Its cognate antigen is unknown. PCR was performed using 60 Vbeta and 13 Jbeta primers. Here immunoSEQ multiplex PCR was the method, and the copy in TCRdb shows in-frame clones only, minus some. This table holds around 150,000 clones, roughly 77% found once. The TCR was taken from a man in his thirties or forties in good health and CMV-seronegative. J is TRBJ2-7 and V is TRBV27; tentative D call: TRBD1 (6 bases). The sequenced sample consisted of PBMCs. The CDR3 coding sequence is TGTGCCAGCAGTTTACAGGGACAACACTACGAGCAGTACTTC. Translating gives CASSLQGQHYEQYF.